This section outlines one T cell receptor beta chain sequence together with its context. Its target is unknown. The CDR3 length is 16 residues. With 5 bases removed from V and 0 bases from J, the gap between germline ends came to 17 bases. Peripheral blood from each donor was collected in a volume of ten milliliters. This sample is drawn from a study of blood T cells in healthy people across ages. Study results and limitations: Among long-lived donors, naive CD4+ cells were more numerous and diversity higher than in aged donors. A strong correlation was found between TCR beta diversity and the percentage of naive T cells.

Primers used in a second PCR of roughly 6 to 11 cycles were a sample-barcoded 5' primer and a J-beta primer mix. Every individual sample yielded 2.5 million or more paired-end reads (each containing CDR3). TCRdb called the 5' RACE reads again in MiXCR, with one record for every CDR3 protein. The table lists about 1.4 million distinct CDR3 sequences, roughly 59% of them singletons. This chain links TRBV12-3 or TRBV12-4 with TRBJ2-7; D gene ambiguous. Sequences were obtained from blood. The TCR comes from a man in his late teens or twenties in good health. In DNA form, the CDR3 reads TGTGCCAGCAGTCCCCCGCAGGCGGTGGGCTCCTACGAGCAGTACTTC. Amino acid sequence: CASSPPQAVGSYEQYF.